This T cell receptor beta chain was profiled in a study of blood T cell repertoires in COVID-19. The CDR3 totals 12 residues. The V and J ends lost 6 bases and 2 bases respectively, with 11 bases between them. Germline values: CDR1 SQVTM, CDR2 ANQGSEA. Recruitment covered about two dozen US areas and drew participants whose ages spanned roughly 18 to 89 years. Source study methods: Nucleated cell number was recorded as an estimate derived from reference gene primer amplification. Data came from immunoSEQ multiplex PCR; TCRdb stores just in-frame clones and leaves some out. V, J and clone size are those of that table, while D and trimming were read from the DNA. The table lists roughly 260,000 clones, about 90% of them singletons.

The clonotype was recovered from a human donor in a cohort exposed to, infected with or recovered from COVID-19 (not recorded which). The donor label of this sample is uncertain. Sequencing was performed on PBMCs or T cells enriched from blood (not recorded which). V is TRBV29-1 and J is TRBJ2-7; D possibly corresponds to TRBD1 (5 bases). The CDR3: CSVLQDAYEQYF. CDR3 bases: TGCAGCGTATTACAGGACGCCTACGAGCAGTACTTC.